Listed here are 22 T cell receptor beta chains from one sample, sequenced in a study of neoadjuvant nivolumab and ipilimumab in lung cancer. Method: immunoSEQ multiplex PCR; TCRdb's copy keeps in-frame clones and lacks some. Of some 9,100 clones in the sample, roughly 77% are singletons; the top ten hold roughly 3.2%. Sample: tumor tissue, taken after neoadjuvant nivolumab, alone or with ipilimumab, at or shortly before surgery. Receptor source: an adult with non-small cell lung cancer.

This rearrangement joins TRBV10-1 to TRBJ2-7; TRBD1 matches 7 bases. Trimming took 6 bases from V and 0 from J; bases not matched to a gene: 5. Germline CDR1 WNHNN, CDR2 SYGVQD (reference sequence). There are 14 residues in the CDR3. The CDR3 protein is CASSGTESSYEQYF. The CDR3, as DNA: TGCGCCAGCAGCGGGACAGAAAGCTCCTACGAGCAGTACTTC.

This chain links TRBV28 with TRBJ2-7, with D tentatively TRBD2 (7 bases). The germline CDR1 and CDR2 sequences are MDHEN and SYDVKM. The CDR3 is made up of 15 amino acids. Trimming stripped 6 bases from V and 0 bases from J, with 15 bases between. CDR3 sequence: CASRWGGLSSYEQYF. For the CDR3, the DNA is TGTGCCAGCAGATGGGGGGGCTTAAGCTCCTACGAGCAGTACTTC.

The chain couples TRBV5-1 to TRBJ2-2; possibly TRBD2 for D (7 bases). Germline V gives CDR1 SGHRS, CDR2 YFSETQ. This CDR3 has 15 amino acids. V was pared by 3 bases and J by 6 bases, with 15 bases between. The CDR3, as DNA: TGCGCCAGCAGCTGGGGGGGCATGGTCTCCGGGGAGCTGTTTTTT. Encoded protein: CASSWGGMVSGELFF.

The chain employs TRBV30 and TRBJ2-7; perhaps TRBD2 as D (6 bases). Trimming removed 1 base from V and 6 bases from J, with 10 bases in between. CDR1 and CDR2 (germline): GTSNPN, SVGIG (reference sequence). The CDR3 contains 12 residues. CDR3 sequence reads: CAWSGSGPEQYF. The DNA of the CDR3 is TGTGCCTGGAGTGGTAGCGGACCCGAGCAGTACTTC.

CDR3 sequence (DNA): TGTGCCAGCAGCTTAGGTGGAGTAGCCTATGGCTACACCTTC. Protein sequence: CASSLGGVAYGYTF. This chain uses TRBV7-9 with TRBJ1-2; D unresolved. The V end was cut by 1 base, the J end by 4 bases, with 10 bases between. Germline V gene data show CDR1 as SEHNR and CDR2 as FQNEAQ (reference sequence). This CDR3 is 14 amino acids long.

The chain couples TRBV5-1 to TRBJ2-7; 7 nucleotides align to TRBD1. Germline CDR1 and CDR2: SGHRS and YFSETQ. V lost 5 bases and J lost 7; bases outside the gene matches: 9. The CDR3 is made up of 13 amino acids. CDR3 sequence reads: CASRIDRDREQYF. The CDR3 coding sequence is TGCGCCAGCAGAATCGACAGGGATCGGGAGCAGTACTTC. Drawing the rest from reference TRBV5-1 and TRBJ2-7, the complete variable domain is KAGVTQTPRYLIKTRGQQVTLSCSPISGHRSVSWYQQTPGQGLQFLFEYFSETQRNKGNFPGRFSGRQFSNSRSEMNVSTLELGDSALYLCASRIDRDREQYFGPGTRLTVT.

This clone was observed a single time. The rearrangement links TRBV18 to TRBJ1-1, with a tentative D call TRBD1 (6 bases). V lost 5 bases, J lost 1 base, and 11 bases lay in between. Germline-derived CDR1 and CDR2 are KGHSH and LQKENI. The CDR3 runs 14 residues. The CDR3 bases are TGTGCCAGCTCAACAGCACAGGGGAACACTGAAGCTTTCTTT. Protein product: CASSTAQGNTEAFF.

The chain employs TRBV7-8 and TRBJ2-1; 8 positions agree with TRBD1. Germline trimming cut 5 bases from V and 0 bases from J; bases unmatched to any gene: 9. This CDR3 is built from 17 residues. Germline CDR1 SGHVS, CDR2 FQNEAQ. CDR3: CASSPGTGQSSYNEQFF. In nucleotides, the CDR3 is TGTGCCAGCAGCCCAGGGACAGGCCAAAGCTCCTACAATGAGCAGTTCTTC.

This clone was recorded once. This chain joins TRBV7-9 and TRBJ2-3; D gene ambiguous. Germline CDR1 SEHNR, CDR2 FQNEAQ (reference sequence). Trimming took 7 bases from V and 1 from J, leaving 24 bases between them. The CDR3 runs 18 residues. CDR3 amino acids: CASIHSFSSGRGTDTQYF. The CDR3 coding sequence is TGTGCCAGCATTCACTCGTTTTCGAGTGGAAGGGGCACAGATACGCAGTATTTT.

The table lists this clone with a few counts. The chain couples TRBV5-4 to TRBJ2-7; 9 bases are shared with TRBD2. Germline V gene sequence: CDR1 SGHNT, CDR2 YYREEE (reference sequence). V lost 1 base and J lost 8; bases outside the gene matches: 13. The CDR3 loop spans 16 amino acids. CDR3 protein: CASSLNPGTSYAKQYF. The DNA of the CDR3 is TGTGCCAGCAGCTTGAACCCCGGGACTAGCTACGCGAAGCAGTACTTC.

This clone was seen a few times. V usage is TRBV19 and J usage is TRBJ2-7; TRBD2 matches 7 bases. This CDR3 contains 13 residues. The V and J ends lost 5 bases and 5 bases, in that order; junction bases with no gene match: 6. Per the germline V gene, CDR1 is LNHDA and CDR2 is SQIVND (reference sequence). Here the CDR3 DNA reads TGTGCCAGTAGTGCCGGGAGGCTGGACGAGCAGTACTTC. This codes for CASSAGRLDEQYF.

The V gene is TRBV30, the J gene TRBJ1-1; D not certain. Germline V lookup: CDR1 GTSNPN, CDR2 SVGIG (reference sequence). The CDR3 has 12 residues. Trimming pared 0 bases from V and 7 bases from J, leaving 9 bases between. The CDR3 bases are TGTGCCTGGAGTGTTAGCCTACTTGAAGCTTTCTTT. Its protein product is CAWSVSLLEAFF. The full variable domain, in which reference TRBV30 and TRBJ1-1 provide the parts outside the CDR3, is SQTIHQWPATLVQPVGSPLSLECTVEGTSNPNLYWYRQAAGRGLQLLFYSVGIGQISSEVPQNLSASRPQDRQFILSSKKLLLSDSGFYLCAWSVSLLEAFFGQGTRLTVV.

The chain uses TRBV5-4 and TRBJ2-7; D is undetermined. The CDR3 consists of 14 residues. Germline V lookup: CDR1 SGHNT, CDR2 YYREEE (reference sequence). The V end was cut by 0 bases, the J end by 1 base, with 8 bases between. The CDR3 reads CASSLGPISYEQYF. The DNA of the CDR3 is TGTGCCAGCAGCTTGGGCCCGATATCCTACGAGCAGTACTTC.

The chain employs TRBV5-6 and TRBJ1-4, with a tentative D call TRBD1 (6 bases). V was trimmed by 1 base and J by 2 bases, leaving 9 bases between them. Germline-derived CDR1 and CDR2 are SGHDT and YYEEEE. CDR3 length equals 15 residues. The CDR3 is CASSLTGTTNEKLFF. The CDR3 region has the DNA TGTGCCAGCAGCTTGACAGGGACTACTAATGAAAAACTGTTTTTT.

In DNA, the CDR3 is TGTGCCAGCAGCTCCACGAACAGGGTCTTCGAGCAGTACTTC. Its translation is CASSSTNRVFEQYF. The chain uses TRBV7-2 and TRBJ2-7, with a tentative D call TRBD1 (6 bases). The CDR3 is 14 residues long. The V gene's germline CDR1 is SGHTA and CDR2 FQGNSA. The germline V and J ends were trimmed by 4 bases and 6 bases, with 16 bases remaining between them.

This clone was counted between two and nine times. This chain connects TRBV18 to TRBJ1-4; 10 positions match TRBD1. Looked up from germline, CDR1 is KGHSH and CDR2 is LQKENI. The CDR3 contains 15 residues. Unmatched junction bases numbered 3, after V lost 3 bases and J lost 5 bases. The CDR3 DNA sequence: TGTGCCAGCTCACCGCCGGGACAGGGGAATGAAAAACTGTTTTTT. It encodes CASSPPGQGNEKLFF. Using reference TRBV18 and TRBJ1-4 for the parts outside the CDR3, the full variable domain is NAGVMQNPRHLVRRRGQEARLRCSPMKGHSHVYWYRQLPEEGLKFMVYLQKENIIDESGMPKERFSAEFPKEGPSILRIQQVVRGDSAAYFCASSPPGQGNEKLFFGSGTQLSVL.

The chain carries TRBV11-2 and TRBJ1-4, with D possibly matching TRBD1 (6 bases). V was clipped by 4 bases and J by 0 bases, with 21 bases between them. CDR3 size: 19 residues. Germline V gene data show CDR1 as SGHAT and CDR2 as FQNNGV. The CDR3 DNA follows: TGTGCCAGCAGCTCGCTGTATCGGGGGGCGGTTGCAACTAATGAAAAACTGTTTTTT. It codes for CASSSLYRGAVATNEKLFF. Based on the CDR3 plus reference TRBV11-2 and TRBJ1-4, the full variable domain is EAGVAQSPRYKIIEKRQSVAFWCNPISGHATLYWYQQILGQGPKLLIQFQNNGVVDDSQLPKDRFSAERLKGVDSTLKIQPAKLEDSAVYLCASSSLYRGAVATNEKLFFGSGTQLSVL.

The rearrangement uses TRBV19 and TRBJ2-1; TRBD2 aligns across 13 bases. After removal of 7 bases from V and 0 bases from J, the junction contained 9 bases not matched to a gene. Germline V gene data show CDR1 as LNHDA and CDR2 as SQIVND (reference sequence). The CDR3 length is 18 residues. CDR3 nucleotide sequence: TGTGCCAGTACAACCGGGACTAGCGGGAAACCCTCCTACAATGAGCAGTTCTTC. This gives the protein CASTTGTSGKPSYNEQFF.

The chain combines TRBV7-8 with TRBJ1-1, with 7 bases identical to TRBD1. Germline CDR1 SGHVS, CDR2 FQNEAQ. CDR3 length: 14 residues. After removal of 8 bases from V and 0 bases from J, the junction contained 6 bases not matched to a gene. The CDR3 reads CASGTGAVNTEAFF. The DNA for the CDR3 is TGTGCCAGCGGAACAGGGGCAGTGAACACTGAAGCTTTCTTT. Using reference TRBV7-8 and TRBJ1-1 for the parts outside the CDR3, the full variable domain is GAGVSQSPRYKVAKRGQDVALRCDPISGHVSLFWYQQALGQGPEFLTYFQNEAQLDKSGLPSDRFFAERPEGSVSTLKIQRTQQEDSAVYLCASGTGAVNTEAFFGQGTRLTVV.

This clone was recorded only once. V is TRBV5-6 and J is TRBJ2-7; D possibly corresponds to TRBD2 (5 bases). Germline CDR1 SGHDT, CDR2 YYEEEE. The CDR3 sequence is 15 residues long. The germline V and J ends were trimmed by 4 bases and 0 bases, with 14 bases remaining between them. The CDR3, as DNA: TGTGCCAGCAGCGTATCCCCCGGGGTCTCCTACGAGCAGTACTTC. Translation: CASSVSPGVSYEQYF.

This clone turned up a few times. Here the CDR3 DNA reads TGTGCCAGCAGTGAGCTTTCTAGCGGGTTTGATACGCAGTATTTT. Residues: CASSELSSGFDTQYF. V gene TRBV2 combines with J gene TRBJ2-3; 8 nucleotides align to TRBD2. There are 15 residues in the CDR3. Germline V lookup: CDR1 SNHLY, CDR2 FYNNEI. Losses at the gene ends were 3 bases for V and 6 bases for J; bases not matched to a gene: 8.

This chain links TRBV2 with TRBJ2-1; 12 nucleotides agree with TRBD2. Germline loops: CDR1 SNHLY, CDR2 FYNNEI. V was clipped by 4 bases and J by 3 bases; unmatched bases: 7. The length of the CDR3 is 17 residues. For the CDR3, the DNA is TGTGCCAGCAGTGGGCTAGCGGGAGGGGGAGGCTACAATGAGCAGTTCTTC. Translated: CASSGLAGGGGYNEQFF.